The TCR beta chain under discussion was sequenced for a study of shared clonotypes between healthy human individuals. This was a deep-level run. Clones were sequenced by immunoSEQ multiplex PCR, and TCRdb holds only the in-frame ones, with some missing. The table lists some 1.5 million clones, roughly 95% of them singletons. In the CD4+ fraction, cells were divided into CD45RA+ naive and CD45RA-negative memory subsets. From germline, CDR1 is SGHAT and CDR2 FQNNGV. The CDR3 is made up of 16 amino acids. V was cut by 1 base and J by 7 bases, with 16 bases left in between. The origin of this receptor is a man aged 25 to 40 in good health. The genes are TRBV11-2 and TRBJ1-4, with D perhaps TRBD1 (5 bases). Sample: naive CD4+ T cells sorted from blood. Subset denoted: CD45RA+ positively selected. The CDR3 sequence: CASSLALRVGSEKLFF. The CDR3 nucleotides are TGTGCCAGCAGCTTAGCGCTCAGGGTTGGTAGTGAAAAACTGTTTTTT.